This T cell receptor beta chain comes out of a study of human T cells and chemical hapten exposure. TCRdb re-derived calls from the RACE reads in MiXCR, one entry per CDR3 protein. The sample records fewer than 95,000 distinct CDR3 sequences, 11% being singletons. Time point denoted: patch test 2, 6 weeks after DPC sensitization. The sample's treatment: therapeutic diphenylcyclopropenone sensitization with weekly scalp DPC. Donors, patients with alopecia ranging from 18 to 70 years old and judged suitable for DPC, provided samples. The CDR3 runs 16 residues. V gave up 3 bases and J gave up 6 bases; unmatched junction bases: 6. Germline V gene sequence: CDR1 SGHTA, CDR2 FQGNSA.

This chain uses TRBV7-2 with TRBJ2-3; the match to TRBD2 covers 13 bases. The clonotype comes from a man aged 35 to 55 with alopecia areata. Some clones in this sample may be carry-over from other donors' samples. The specimen comprised whole blood, sampled in connection with sensitization to the hapten diphenylcyclopropenone (DPC). The CDR3 region has the DNA TGTGCCAGCAGCTTGAAACTAGCGGGAGGGTCTGATACGCAGTATTTT. Its protein product is CASSLKLAGGSDTQYF.